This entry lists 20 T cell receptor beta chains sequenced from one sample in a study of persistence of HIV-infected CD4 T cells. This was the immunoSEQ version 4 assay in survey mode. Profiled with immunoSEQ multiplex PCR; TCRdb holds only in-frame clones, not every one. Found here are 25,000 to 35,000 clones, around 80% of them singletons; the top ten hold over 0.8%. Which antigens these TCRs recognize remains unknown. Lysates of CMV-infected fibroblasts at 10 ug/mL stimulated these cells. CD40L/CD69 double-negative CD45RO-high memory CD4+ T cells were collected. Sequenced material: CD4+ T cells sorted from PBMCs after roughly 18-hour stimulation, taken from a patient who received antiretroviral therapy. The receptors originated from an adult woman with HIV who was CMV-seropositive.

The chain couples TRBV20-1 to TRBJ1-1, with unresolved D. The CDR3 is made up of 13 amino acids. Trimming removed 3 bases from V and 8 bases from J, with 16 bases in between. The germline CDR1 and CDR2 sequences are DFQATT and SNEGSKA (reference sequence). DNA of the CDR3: TGCAGTGCTAGTTCCTCCGCGGACCTGGAAGCTTTCTTT. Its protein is CSASSSADLEAFF.

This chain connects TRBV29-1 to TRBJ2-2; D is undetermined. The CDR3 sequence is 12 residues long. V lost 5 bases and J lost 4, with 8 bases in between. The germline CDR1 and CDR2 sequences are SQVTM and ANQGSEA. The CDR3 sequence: CSVREATGELFF. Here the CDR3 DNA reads TGCAGCGTTAGGGAAGCCACCGGGGAGCTGTTTTTT.

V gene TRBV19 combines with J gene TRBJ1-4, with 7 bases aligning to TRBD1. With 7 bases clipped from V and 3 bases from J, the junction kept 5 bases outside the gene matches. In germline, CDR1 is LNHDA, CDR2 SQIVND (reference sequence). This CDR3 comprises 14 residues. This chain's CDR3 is CASNAGQPNEKLFF. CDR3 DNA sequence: TGTGCCAGTAATGCGGGACAGCCTAATGAAAAACTGTTTTTT.

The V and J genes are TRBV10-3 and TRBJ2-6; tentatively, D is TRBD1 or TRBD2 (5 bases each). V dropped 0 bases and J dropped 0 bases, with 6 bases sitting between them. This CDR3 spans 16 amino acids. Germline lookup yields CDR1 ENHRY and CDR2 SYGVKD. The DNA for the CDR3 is TGTGCCATCAGTGAGTCGAGGGGCTCTGGGGCCAACGTCCTGACTTTC. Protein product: CAISESRGSGANVLTF.

CDR3 amino acids: CASSPPPSTSGGPRNEQFF. In DNA form, the CDR3 reads TGTGCCAGCAGCCCCCCCCCGAGCACTAGCGGGGGGCCGCGTAATGAGCAGTTCTTC. The rearrangement joins TRBV9 to TRBJ2-1, with TRBD2 matching 12 bases. V lost 4 bases and J lost 7; bases outside the gene matches: 18. The CDR3 contains 19 residues. Germline values: CDR1 SGDLS, CDR2 YYNGEE.

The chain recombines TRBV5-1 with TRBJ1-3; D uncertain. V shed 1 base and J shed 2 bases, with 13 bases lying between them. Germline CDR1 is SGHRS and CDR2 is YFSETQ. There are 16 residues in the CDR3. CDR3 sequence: CASSLLPGRAGNTIYF. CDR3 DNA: TGCGCCAGCAGCTTGTTACCTGGGAGGGCTGGAAACACCATATATTTT.

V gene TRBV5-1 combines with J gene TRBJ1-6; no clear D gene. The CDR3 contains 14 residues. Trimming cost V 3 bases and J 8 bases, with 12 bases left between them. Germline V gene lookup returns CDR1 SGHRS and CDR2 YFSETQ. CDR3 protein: CASSSDPRDSPLHF. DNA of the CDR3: TGCGCCAGCAGCTCGGACCCAAGGGATTCACCCCTCCACTTT.

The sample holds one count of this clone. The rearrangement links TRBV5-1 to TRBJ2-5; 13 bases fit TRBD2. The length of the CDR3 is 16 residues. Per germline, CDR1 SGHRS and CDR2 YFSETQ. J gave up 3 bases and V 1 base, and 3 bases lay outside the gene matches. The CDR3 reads CASSLLGLAGEETQYF. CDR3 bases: TGCGCCAGCAGCTTGCTTGGACTAGCGGGGGAAGAGACCCAGTACTTC.

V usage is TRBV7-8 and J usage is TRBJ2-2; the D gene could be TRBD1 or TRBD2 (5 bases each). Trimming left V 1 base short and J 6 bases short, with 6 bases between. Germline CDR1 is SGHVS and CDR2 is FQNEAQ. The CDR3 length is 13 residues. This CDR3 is CASSLGGSGELFF. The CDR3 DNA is TGTGCCAGCAGCTTAGGGGGGTCCGGGGAGCTGTTTTTT.

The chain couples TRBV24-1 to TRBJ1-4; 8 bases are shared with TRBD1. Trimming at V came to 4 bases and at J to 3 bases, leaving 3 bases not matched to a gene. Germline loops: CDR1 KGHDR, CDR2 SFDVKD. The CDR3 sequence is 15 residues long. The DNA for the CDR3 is TGTGCCACCAGTGAAAACAGGGGGGCTAATGAAAAACTGTTTTTT. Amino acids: CATSENRGANEKLFF.

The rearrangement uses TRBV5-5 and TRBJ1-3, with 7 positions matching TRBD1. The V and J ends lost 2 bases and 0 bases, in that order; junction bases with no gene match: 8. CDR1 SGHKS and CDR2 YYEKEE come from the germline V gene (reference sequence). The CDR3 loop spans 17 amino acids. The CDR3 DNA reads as TGTGCCAGCAGCTTCTCCGGGACAGCACGCTCTGGAAACACCATATATTTT. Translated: CASSFSGTARSGNTIYF.

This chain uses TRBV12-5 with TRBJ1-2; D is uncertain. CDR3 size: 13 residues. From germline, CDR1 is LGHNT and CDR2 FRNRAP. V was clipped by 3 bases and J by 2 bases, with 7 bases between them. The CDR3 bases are TGTGCTAGTGGTTTCGGACGGAACTATGGCTACACCTTC. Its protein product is CASGFGRNYGYTF.

The CDR3 DNA sequence: TGTGCCACCTCCAGGGATAGGGATGAGCAGTTCTTC. Protein sequence: CATSRDRDEQFF. J is TRBJ2-1 and V is TRBV24-1; possibly TRBD1 for D (5 bases). The germline V gene has CDR1 KGHDR and CDR2 SFDVKD. This CDR3 has 12 amino acids. V was shortened by 9 bases and J by 8 bases, with 13 bases between the two germline ends.

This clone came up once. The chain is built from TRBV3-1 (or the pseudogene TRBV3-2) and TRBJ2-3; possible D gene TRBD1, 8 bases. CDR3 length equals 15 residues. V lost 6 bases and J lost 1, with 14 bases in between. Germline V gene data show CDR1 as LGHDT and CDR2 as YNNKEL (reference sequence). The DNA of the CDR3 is TGTGCCAGCAGAAAAGCGGGACAGGGCACAGATACGCAGTATTTT. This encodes CASRKAGQGTDTQYF.

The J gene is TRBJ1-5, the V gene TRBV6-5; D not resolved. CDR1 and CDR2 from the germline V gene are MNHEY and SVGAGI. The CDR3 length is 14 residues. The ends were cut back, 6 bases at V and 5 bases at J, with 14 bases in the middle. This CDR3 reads CASRRSEGHQPQHF. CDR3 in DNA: TGTGCCAGCAGGCGCTCCGAAGGGCATCAGCCCCAGCATTTT.

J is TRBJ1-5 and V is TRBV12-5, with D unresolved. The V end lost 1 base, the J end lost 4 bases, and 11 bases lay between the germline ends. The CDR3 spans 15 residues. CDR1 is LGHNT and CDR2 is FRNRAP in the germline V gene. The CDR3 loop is CASGLDSPGNQPQHF. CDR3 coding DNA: TGTGCTAGTGGTTTGGACAGCCCGGGGAATCAGCCCCAGCATTTT. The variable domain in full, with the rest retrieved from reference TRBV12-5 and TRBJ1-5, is DARVTQTPRHKVTEMGQEVTMRCQPILGHNTVFWYRQTMMQGLELLAYFRNRAPLDDSGMPKDRFSAEMPDATLATLKIQPSEPRDSAVYFCASGLDSPGNQPQHFGDGTRLSIL.

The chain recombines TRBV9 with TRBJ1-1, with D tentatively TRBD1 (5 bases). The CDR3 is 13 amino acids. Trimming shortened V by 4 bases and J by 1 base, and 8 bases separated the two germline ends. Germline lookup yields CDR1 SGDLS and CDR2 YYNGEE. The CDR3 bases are TGTGCCAGCAGCAGGGGCCCGAACACTGAAGCTTTCTTT. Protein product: CASSRGPNTEAFF.

The chain's CDR3 is CASRSRDAEQAEAFF. Written as DNA, the CDR3 is TGTGCAAGTCGCTCCAGGGACGCCGAGCAGGCTGAAGCTTTCTTT. The chain uses TRBV12-2 and TRBJ1-1. TRBV12-2 is reported as a pseudogene. The CDR3 runs to 15 residues.

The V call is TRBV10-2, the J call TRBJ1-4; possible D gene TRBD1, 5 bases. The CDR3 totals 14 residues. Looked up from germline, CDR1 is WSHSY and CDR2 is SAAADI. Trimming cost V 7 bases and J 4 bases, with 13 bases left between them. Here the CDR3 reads CASTGTEDNEKLFF. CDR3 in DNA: TGCGCCAGCACCGGGACCGAAGATAATGAAAAACTGTTTTTT.

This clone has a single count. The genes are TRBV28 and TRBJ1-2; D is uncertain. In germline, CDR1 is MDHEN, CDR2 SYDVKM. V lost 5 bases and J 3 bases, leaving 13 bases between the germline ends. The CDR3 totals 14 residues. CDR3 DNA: TGTGCCAGCAGTCCCTCCTGGGCCGACTATGGCTACACCTTC. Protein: CASSPSWADYGYTF.